The next 10 T cell receptor beta chains were all read from a single sample in a study of tumor and adjacent non-tumor tissue in lung cancer. A modified ARM-PCR protocol with three rounds of nested PCR amplified TCRbeta. TCRdb processed the multiplex PCR reads anew with MiXCR; each CDR3 protein has one entry. The data contain 200,000 to 250,000 distinct CDR3 sequences, 60% to 75% of them singletons. The template was RNA from unsorted bulk tissue. Sequences were obtained from lung tumor tissue. These receptors were collected from a man aged 55-75 years with non-small cell lung cancer.

In the case of this clonotype: The germline gene is not matched at one end of the junction; a read error may be the cause. J is TRBJ1-1 and V is TRBV4-2, with D perhaps TRBD1 (5 bases). The CDR3 totals 14 residues. The germline V gene encodes CDR1 LGHNA and CDR2 YNFKEQ. DNA for the CDR3: TGTGACAGCAGCCAGGGACGGGAAACAACTAAAGTTTTCTTT. Its translation: CDSSQGRETTKVFF.

Worth noting for this clonotype: A junction end diverges from the germline sequence, so it may reflect a read error. The V gene is TRBV11-3, the J gene TRBJ2-1; 8 positions agree with TRBD2. Germline V lookup: CDR1 SGHNT, CDR2 YENEEA. This CDR3 comprises 14 residues. CDR3 protein: CASSTSGSYDEQFF. The CDR3 nucleotides read TGTGCCAGCAGCACGAGCGGGAGCTACGATGAGCAGTTCTTC.

The chain links TRBV6-5 to TRBJ1-2, with a tentative D call TRBD1 (6 bases). Trimming removed 9 bases at V and 4 bases at J, with 15 bases between. The CDR3 runs 13 residues. CDR1 and CDR2 from the germline V gene are MNHEY and SVGAGI. CDR3 sequence (DNA): TGTGCCAGTCGTAGGGGGTCCGGCTATGGCTACACCTTC. Residues: CASRRGSGYGYTF.

A note on this clonotype: One end of the junction does not line up with germline, which may come from a read error. The genes are TRBV20-1 and TRBJ1-2; 7 nucleotides align to TRBD1. Germline CDR1 DFQATT, CDR2 SNEGSKA (reference sequence). The CDR3 extends over 14 amino acids. This CDR3 is CSAPQGEQGYDYTF. CDR3 nucleotide sequence: TGCAGTGCGCCCCAGGGGGAACAGGGTTATGACTACACCTTC.

In regard to this clonotype: A much larger clone differs by one base, so this may be a read error. The V call is TRBV6-2 or TRBV6-3, the J call TRBJ2-7, with D hard to call. CDR1 MNHEY and CDR2 SVGEGT come from the germline V gene. The CDR3 has 15 amino acids. V lost 0 bases and J 2 bases, leaving 11 bases between the germline ends. The DNA of the CDR3 is TGTGCCAGCAGTTACTCGATCAGCGTTGCCTACGAGCAGTACTTC. Translated: CASSYSISVAYEQYF.

About this clonotype itself: Being one base from a much bigger clone, this may be a read error. The chain is built from TRBV20-1 and TRBJ1-3; no clear D gene. Per the germline V gene, CDR1 is DFQATT and CDR2 is SNEGSKA (reference sequence). Trimming shortened V by 0 bases and J by 8 bases, and 14 bases separated the two germline ends. The CDR3 extends over 14 amino acids. The CDR3 protein is CSARDIGRRDTIYF. The CDR3 DNA is TGCAGTGCTAGAGATATCGGGAGGCGAGACACCATATATTTT.

CDR3 in amino acids: CSARDLTGGGRAKETQYF. For the CDR3, the DNA is TGCAGTGCTAGAGATCTTACTGGCGGGGGCCGTGCTAAAGAGACCCAGTACTTC. The chain joins TRBV20-1 to TRBJ2-5, with D possibly being TRBD2 (7 bases). This CDR3 has 18 amino acids. V was shortened by 0 bases and J by 3 bases, with 23 bases between the two germline ends. Germline V gene sequence: CDR1 DFQATT, CDR2 SNEGSKA (reference sequence).

The chain uses TRBV6-7 and TRBJ2-3; D unclear. TRBV6-7 qualifies as an ORF whose function is uncertain. Deletions cut 10 bases from V and 4 bases from J, with 15 bases between. The CDR3 is 13 residues long. CDR3 sequence: CAINYRPPDTQYF. The CDR3 bases are TGTGCCATCAATTACAGACCCCCAGATACGCAGTATTTT.

Notes on this clonotype: Because it lacks the conserved phenylalanine or tryptophan at the end, this CDR3 is likely a read error. This sequence joins TRBV20-1 and TRBJ1-5; 8 nucleotides line up with TRBD1. CDR1 is DFQATT and CDR2 is SNEGSKA in the germline V gene (reference sequence). This CDR3 is built from 13 residues. This CDR3 is CSGRSQGDQPQHS. In DNA form, the CDR3 reads TGCAGTGGTAGATCACAGGGGGACCAGCCCCAGCATTCT.

This rearrangement joins TRBV20-1 to TRBJ2-3; D call uncertain. CDR3 size: 15 residues. The V end lost 7 bases, the J end lost 3 bases, and 20 bases lay between the germline ends. Germline values: CDR1 DFQATT, CDR2 SNEGSKA (reference sequence). Written as DNA, the CDR3 is TGCAGTGGAGTGGAACAAGTGGGCTTTACAGATACGCAGTATTTT. Protein product: CSGVEQVGFTDTQYF.